The 20 T cell receptor beta chains given below trace back to one sample, sequenced in a study of T cell changes during pregnancy in multiple sclerosis (dated by TCRdb to the late 2010s). Library prep was done by the immunoSEQ multiplex PCR assay. In its TCRdb copy, this immuneACCESS table keeps in-frame sequences only and misses some clones. Where compared with another copy, unresolved V genes explain less than half of these, and the others have no known cause. Across this sample there are tens of thousands of clones, with about 94% seen only once. Roughly 0.5% of the sample lies in the top ten. Material: CD4+ T cells from peripheral blood mononuclear cells, obtained in the first trimester of pregnancy. These receptors came from a female donor with multiple sclerosis, enrolled in a pregnancy study.

J is TRBJ1-1 and V is TRBV5-1; no firm D call. The germline V and J ends were trimmed by 3 bases and 5 bases, with 11 bases remaining between them. This CDR3 is built from 13 residues. Germline assignment: CDR1 SGHRS and CDR2 YFSETQ. The CDR3 sequence is CASSSVGLTEAFF. DNA for the CDR3: TGCGCCAGCAGCTCTGTCGGACTGACTGAAGCTTTCTTT.

J is TRBJ1-3 and V is TRBV5-4; TRBD1 matches at 9 bases. This CDR3 contains 14 residues. The junction had 8 bases not matched to a gene; V was cut back by 9 bases and J by 4 bases. Germline CDR1 is SGHNT and CDR2 is YYREEE (reference sequence). The CDR3 reads CATTTGGGGNTIYF. In DNA, the CDR3 is TGTGCCACCACGACAGGGGGAGGAGGAAACACCATATATTTT.

The rearrangement links TRBV4-2 to TRBJ2-2, with a weak D call TRBD2 (6 bases). This CDR3 has 17 amino acids. CDR1 is LGHNA, CDR2 YNFKEQ, per germline. V was shortened by 4 bases and J by 0 bases, with 15 bases between the two germline ends. CDR3 residues: CASSLEARGTNTGELFF. The DNA for the CDR3 is TGTGCCAGCAGCCTTGAGGCACGGGGGACGAACACCGGGGAGCTGTTTTTT.

The chain is built from TRBV6-1 and TRBJ2-6; TRBD2 agrees at 13 bases. The trim removed 4 bases at V and 0 bases at J, leaving 9 bases unmatched. This CDR3 region has 20 residues. Germline V CDR1 and CDR2: MNHNS, SASEGT. The CDR3 reads CASSGGRLAGGLSGANVLTF. The DNA of the CDR3 is TGTGCCAGCAGTGGCGGGCGACTAGCGGGGGGCCTCTCTGGGGCCAACGTCCTGACTTTC.

The chain links TRBV6-5 to TRBJ1-6; 7 bases align to TRBD1. J lost 9 bases, V lost 2 bases, and 4 bases had no gene match. The CDR3 covers 14 residues. The germline CDR1 and CDR2 sequences are MNHEY and SVGAGI. CDR3 protein: CASSYDGTASPLHF. CDR3 DNA sequence: TGTGCCAGCAGTTACGACGGGACAGCTTCACCCCTCCACTTT.

The V call is TRBV2, the J call TRBJ2-5; 7 nucleotides line up with TRBD2. The CDR3 contains 14 residues. The V gene end was trimmed by 8 bases and the J gene end by 4 bases; junction bases not matched to a gene: 10. The germline CDR1 and CDR2 sequences are SNHLY and FYNNEI. CDR3 in amino acids: CASSREPGGETQYF. CDR3 nucleotide sequence: TGTGCCAGCTCGAGGGAGCCGGGAGGAGAGACCCAGTACTTC. The full variable domain, with the rest looked up from reference TRBV2 and TRBJ2-5, is EPEVTQTPSHQVTQMGQEVILRCVPISNHLYFYWYRQILGQKVEFLVSFYNNEISEKSEIFDDQFSVERPDGSNFTLKIRSTKLEDSAMYFCASSREPGGETQYFGPGTRLLVL.

This rearrangement joins TRBV10-2 to TRBJ2-7; the D gene is possibly TRBD1 (6 bases). The V end was cut by 6 bases, the J end by 3 bases, with 18 bases between. Germline-derived CDR1 and CDR2 are WSHSY and SAAADI. The CDR3 runs to 15 residues. CDR3 nucleotide sequence: TGCGCCAGCAGAGTCCGGGACATAAGGGGCTACGAGCAGTACTTC. Amino acid sequence: CASRVRDIRGYEQYF.

This chain connects TRBV6-5 to TRBJ2-3; 10 bases fit TRBD2. V trimming: 8 bases; J trimming: 4 bases; junction bases outside the gene matches: 9. Per the germline V gene, CDR1 is MNHEY and CDR2 is SVGAGI. The CDR3 covers 15 residues. The CDR3 region is CASGQAGGLPDTQYF. The CDR3 DNA sequence: TGTGCCAGCGGGCAAGCGGGGGGGCTCCCAGATACGCAGTATTTT.

The CDR3 sequence is CASSSQGIGGNTIYF. CDR3 DNA sequence: TGTGCCAGCAGCTCCCAGGGTATAGGTGGAAACACCATATATTTT. This chain joins TRBV9 and TRBJ1-3, with D tentatively TRBD1 (5 bases). This CDR3 is built from 15 residues. Trimming stripped 4 bases from V and 3 bases from J, with 14 bases between. Germline CDR1 reads SGDLS; CDR2 reads YYNGEE.

This sequence joins TRBV6-1 and TRBJ2-6; a weak D match, TRBD1 (6 bases). Germline CDR1 and CDR2: MNHNS and SASEGT. V was shortened by 4 bases and J by 2 bases, with 12 bases between the two germline ends. This CDR3 spans 16 amino acids. The CDR3 DNA is TGTGCCAGCAGTGTACTCCAGGGGACTGGGGCCAACGTCCTGACTTTC. Translation: CASSVLQGTGANVLTF.

The gene calls are TRBV2 and TRBJ2-7; tentative D call: TRBD1 (6 bases). The CDR3 spans 15 residues. In germline, CDR1 is SNHLY, CDR2 FYNNEI. V lost 1 base, J lost 1 base, and 11 bases lay in between. The CDR3 reads CASSEERGYSYEQYF. Here the CDR3 DNA reads TGTGCCAGCAGTGAAGAGAGGGGGTATTCCTACGAGCAGTACTTC.

The V gene is TRBV11-2, the J gene TRBJ2-1, with TRBD2 identical over 11 bases. The V gene end was trimmed by 5 bases and the J gene end by 4 bases; junction bases not matched to a gene: 4. The germline V gene has CDR1 SGHAT and CDR2 FQNNGV. CDR3 length: 15 amino acids. The CDR3 reads CASSRLAGIYNEQFF. In nucleotides, the CDR3 is TGTGCCAGCAGCAGACTAGCGGGGATTTACAATGAGCAGTTCTTC.

The chain has TRBV5-4 and TRBJ2-1; 8 bases are a match to TRBD2. The CDR3 runs 16 residues. J was trimmed by 4 bases and V by 0 bases; bases with no gene match: 6. Germline V gene data show CDR1 as SGHNT and CDR2 as YYREEE (reference sequence). DNA for the CDR3: TGTGCCAGCAGCTTGGGGGGCGGGGGGATATACAATGAGCAGTTCTTC. It is translated as CASSLGGGGIYNEQFF.

The chain joins TRBV7-8 to TRBJ2-5; D is uncertain. The CDR3 extends over 14 amino acids. Trimming took 8 bases from V and 3 from J, leaving 16 bases between them. Germline CDR1 is SGHVS and CDR2 is FQNEAQ. CDR3 nucleotide sequence: TGTGCCAGCCGAAATAACATTGTAAAAGAGACCCAGTACTTC. Translation: CASRNNIVKETQYF.

The chain joins TRBV14 to TRBJ1-6; 11 nucleotides match TRBD1. The CDR3 loop spans 16 amino acids. The junction had 4 bases not matched to a gene; V was cut back by 4 bases and J by 5 bases. Germline V gene lookup returns CDR1 SGHDN and CDR2 FVKESK. The CDR3 reads CASSPRTGGDNSPLHF. The CDR3 nucleotides read TGTGCCAGCAGCCCAAGGACAGGGGGCGATAATTCACCCCTCCACTTT.

The sample holds one count of this clone. This chain joins TRBV19 and TRBJ1-4; D is possibly TRBD1 (5 bases). CDR1 is LNHDA and CDR2 is SQIVND in the germline V gene (reference sequence). The CDR3 runs 14 residues. V lost 3 bases, J lost 5 bases, and 10 bases lay in between. The CDR3 protein is CASSIGGENEKLFF. For the CDR3, the DNA is TGTGCCAGTAGTATTGGAGGGGAGAATGAAAAACTGTTTTTT. The full variable domain, in which reference TRBV19 and TRBJ1-4 provide the parts outside the CDR3, is DGGITQSPKYLFRKEGQNVTLSCEQNLNHDAMYWYRQDPGQGLRLIYYSQIVNDFQKGDIAEGYSVSREKKESFPLTVTSAQKNPTAFYLCASSIGGENEKLFFGSGTQLSVL.

The chain has TRBV5-1 and TRBJ1-1, with D uncertain. The CDR3 is 17 residues long. Germline CDR1 is SGHRS and CDR2 is YFSETQ. Trimming shortened V by 0 bases and J by 0 bases, and 15 bases separated the two germline ends. CDR3 loop: CASSLERSQAVNTEAFF. DNA of the CDR3: TGCGCCAGCAGCTTGGAACGCAGTCAGGCTGTGAACACTGAAGCTTTCTTT.

The V gene is TRBV5-1, the J gene TRBJ1-1; D remains ambiguous. Trimming took off 4 bases at V and 3 bases at J, with 4 bases between the two ends. Per germline, CDR1 SGHRS and CDR2 YFSETQ. CDR3 length: 11 amino acids. DNA for the CDR3: TGCGCCAGCAGCCCCGACACTGAAGCTTTCTTT. Its translation is CASSPDTEAFF.

The gene calls are TRBV4-1 and TRBJ2-5; TRBD2 matches at 8 bases. The V segment lost 4 bases and the J segment 5 bases; nucleotides outside the gene matches: 9. This CDR3 has 15 residues. The V gene's germline CDR1 is MGHRA and CDR2 YSYEKL. In DNA, the CDR3 is TGCGCCAGCAGCCCGCGGGGGGCCCGTGTGGAGACCCAGTACTTC. This codes for CASSPRGARVETQYF.

The V gene is TRBV5-5, the J gene TRBJ1-2; 7 nucleotides align to TRBD1. Losses at the gene ends were 3 bases for V and 4 bases for J; bases not matched to a gene: 9. The CDR3 runs to 15 residues. Per the germline V gene, CDR1 is SGHKS and CDR2 is YYEKEE (reference sequence). The CDR3 DNA sequence: TGTGCCAGCAGCTACGACCCGGGACAGAGCTATGGCTACACCTTC. Protein: CASSYDPGQSYGYTF.